These T cell receptor beta chains were read from a single sample in a study of T cell responses to AZD1222 COVID-19 vaccine. Profiling relied on immunoSEQ multiplex PCR, and the TCRdb table lists in-frame clones only, not all of them. In the table there are some 15,000 clones, about 85% of which are singletons. Sequencing used peripheral blood, obtained 28 days after the second AZD1222 dose. The source of these receptors is an adult who received the AZD1222 COVID-19 vaccine. CDR3s include the opening cysteine and the closing phenylalanine or tryptophan. Fields, in order: D gene, V gene, clone size, J gene, CDR3 protein, CDR3 DNA. D genes are given only for firm matches. Some rows mark clone size as missing; the rest say once, few, many or name a class of expanded clone.

.,TRBV5-1,once,TRBJ1-3,CASSLIGSNSGNTIYF,TGCGCCAGCAGCTTGATTGGCAGCAACTCTGGAAACACCATATATTTT
TRBD1,TRBV11-2,.,TRBJ2-7,CASSQTRTGNEQYF,TGTGCCAGCAGCCAAACACGGACAGGGAACGAGCAGTACTTC
TRBD1,TRBV7-8,.,TRBJ1-5,CASSDRVANQPQHF,TGTGCCAGCAGCGACAGGGTCGCCAATCAGCCCCAGCATTTT
.,TRBV4-2,few,TRBJ1-5,CASSQEMDLNQPQHF,TGTGCCAGCAGCCAAGAGATGGATCTAAATCAGCCCCAGCATTTT
TRBD1,TRBV19,.,TRBJ1-4,CASLDRAGNEKLFF,TGTGCCAGTCTTGACAGGGCAGGGAATGAAAAACTGTTTTTT
.,TRBV27,.,TRBJ1-5,CASSLRGFSNQPQHF,TGTGCCAGCAGTTTGAGAGGGTTCAGCAATCAGCCCCAGCATTTT
.,TRBV4-3,once,TRBJ2-1,CASSQDRAGGDEQFF,TGCGCCAGCAGCCAAGATCGGGCGGGCGGGGATGAGCAGTTCTTC
TRBD2,TRBV4-3,.,TRBJ2-7,CASSQDPSGGPYEQYF,TGCGCCAGCAGCCAAGACCCCTCGGGGGGGCCCTACGAGCAGTACTTC
.,TRBV19,.,TRBJ1-2,CASSPQAEGHYGYTF,TGTGCCAGTAGTCCCCAGGCGGAGGGACACTATGGCTACACCTTC
.,TRBV28,.,TRBJ1-4,CASMRGRNEKLFF,TGTGCCAGCATGAGGGGGAGGAATGAAAAACTGTTTTTT
.,TRBV9,.,TRBJ2-2,CASSPGDWRGGGELFF,TGTGCCAGCAGCCCGGGGGACTGGCGAGGGGGCGGGGAGCTGTTTTTT
.,TRBV28,once,TRBJ2-3,CASSFPSTPDTQYF,TGTGCCAGCAGTTTCCCTTCTACCCCAGATACGCAGTATTTT
.,TRBV3-1/TRBV3-2,.,TRBJ1-2,CASSQAERGYTF,TGTGCCAGCAGCCAAGCCGAGCGGGGCTACACCTTC
.,TRBV15,.,TRBJ1-2,CATSGPRGGKDGYTF,TGTGCCACCAGCGGCCCCCGGGGGGGAAAGGATGGCTACACCTTC
TRBD1,TRBV7-2,.,TRBJ1-2,CASSLATQQGSGGYTF,TGTGCCAGCAGCTTAGCCACCCAACAGGGGAGTGGTGGCTACACCTTC
TRBD2,TRBV6-2/TRBV6-3,once,TRBJ2-3,CASSHGFGGRSTDTQYF,TGTGCCAGCAGTCATGGATTCGGCGGGAGGTCCACAGATACGCAGTATTTT
.,TRBV20-1,.,TRBJ2-7,CSAGGAHEQYF,TGCAGTGCTGGGGGGGCTCACGAGCAGTACTTC
TRBD1,TRBV15,.,TRBJ1-1,CASIPGQGRGTEAFF,TGTGCCTCCATCCCGGGACAGGGAAGGGGCACTGAAGCTTTCTTT
.,TRBV13,.,TRBJ1-1,CASSPREGREGLVKRAFF,TGTGCCAGCAGTCCTCGGGAAGGCAGGGAAGGGTTGGTCAAAAGAGCTTTCTTT